This is a list of T cell receptor beta chains from one sample in a study of CD8 T cells in ankylosing spondylitis. MiXCR, applied by TCRdb to the 5' RACE reads, yields one record per CDR3 protein. Here the sample spans under 200,000 distinct CDR3 sequences, 9.8% being singletons. Sequenced material: blood, either unsorted or a sorted T cell fraction (not recorded which). These receptors were obtained from a female donor with ankylosing spondylitis or in good health (not recorded which). CDR3s include the opening cysteine and the closing phenylalanine or tryptophan. D genes are given only for firm matches. Some rows mark clone size as missing; the rest say once, few, many or name a class of expanded clone.

cdr3_nt: TGTGCCAGCTCTATCTCGTCCTATGGCTACACCTTC
cdr3_aa: CASSISSYGYTF
d_call: -
clone_size: -
v_call: TRBV12-3/TRBV12-4
j_call: TRBJ1-2

cdr3_nt: TGTGCCATCCCTCCGGCTAGCGGGGTCGGTGGGCAGTTCTTC
cdr3_aa: CAIPPASGVGGQFF
d_call: TRBD2
clone_size: -
v_call: TRBV2
j_call: TRBJ2-1

cdr3_nt: TGCGCCAGCAGCCAAGACCCGACTACCACAGATACGCAGTATTTT
cdr3_aa: CASSQDPTTTDTQYF
d_call: -
clone_size: -
v_call: TRBV4-3
j_call: TRBJ2-3

cdr3_nt: TGTGCCAGCATGGAACTAGCGGGAGCTTACAATGAGCAGTTCTTC
cdr3_aa: CASMELAGAYNEQFF
d_call: TRBD2
clone_size: -
v_call: TRBV6-1
j_call: TRBJ2-1

cdr3_nt: TGTGCCAGCAGCGGGGGGCTTGCCTACGAGCAGTACTTC
cdr3_aa: CASSGGLAYEQYF
d_call: -
clone_size: -
v_call: TRBV5-5
j_call: TRBJ2-7

cdr3_nt: TGCAGTGCATTCCACCCGGGACAGGGGGTTGAGAATGAGCAGTTCTTC
cdr3_aa: CSAFHPGQGVENEQFF
d_call: TRBD1
clone_size: -
v_call: TRBV20-1
j_call: TRBJ2-1

cdr3_nt: TGTGCCAGCCAGACTAGCGGGAGGATCAATGAGCAGTTCTTC
cdr3_aa: CASQTSGRINEQFF
d_call: TRBD2
clone_size: few
v_call: TRBV7-9
j_call: TRBJ2-1

cdr3_nt: TGTGCCAGCAGCCCACGACTAGCAGGGAACGAGCAGTACTTC
cdr3_aa: CASSPRLAGNEQYF
d_call: TRBD2
clone_size: -
v_call: TRBV7-9
j_call: TRBJ2-7

cdr3_nt: TGTGCCAGCAGTGAAGGTTCCAGGGTGGGAGATCAGCCCCAGCATTTT
cdr3_aa: CASSEGSRVGDQPQHF
d_call: -
clone_size: -
v_call: TRBV2
j_call: TRBJ1-5

cdr3_nt: TGTGCTAGTGGTTCCCCCCCTTCCGGGTACTATGGCTACACCTTC
cdr3_aa: CASGSPPSGYYGYTF
d_call: -
clone_size: many
v_call: TRBV12-5
j_call: TRBJ1-2

cdr3_nt: TGTGCCAGCAGTCCCTGGAGCGGGAGGCAGGAGACCCAGTACTTC
cdr3_aa: CASSPWSGRQETQYF
d_call: TRBD2
clone_size: many
v_call: TRBV6-5
j_call: TRBJ2-5

cdr3_nt: TGTGCCAGCAGCTCGCGACAGGGACGGAGCACTGAAGCTTTCTTT
cdr3_aa: CASSSRQGRSTEAFF
d_call: TRBD1
clone_size: few
v_call: TRBV7-6
j_call: TRBJ1-1

cdr3_nt: TGTGCCATCAATGACGGGTGGGAGACCCAGTACTTC
cdr3_aa: CAINDGWETQYF
d_call: -
clone_size: many
v_call: TRBV10-3
j_call: TRBJ2-5

cdr3_nt: TGTGCCAGCAGACCCGATACGTCCTACGAGCAGTACTTC
cdr3_aa: CASRPDTSYEQYF
d_call: -
clone_size: once
v_call: TRBV6-1
j_call: TRBJ2-7

cdr3_nt: TGCAGTGCTAGAGACGGGGGGGTACCGAACACTGAAGCTTTCTTT
cdr3_aa: CSARDGGVPNTEAFF
d_call: -
clone_size: many
v_call: TRBV20-1
j_call: TRBJ1-1

cdr3_nt: TGTGCCAGCAGCAACCCGCAGGGTACAGATACGCAGTATTTT
cdr3_aa: CASSNPQGTDTQYF
d_call: -
clone_size: few
v_call: TRBV11-2
j_call: TRBJ2-3

cdr3_nt: TGTGCCAGCAGCCATGGGACAGGTTGGGGCACTGAAGCTTTCTTT
cdr3_aa: CASSHGTGWGTEAFF
d_call: TRBD1
clone_size: -
v_call: TRBV14
j_call: TRBJ1-1

cdr3_nt: TGTGCCAGCAGCGTAGCCATGAGTTACAATGAGCAGTTCTTC
cdr3_aa: CASSVAMSYNEQFF
d_call: -
clone_size: few
v_call: TRBV9
j_call: TRBJ2-1

cdr3_nt: TGTGCCAGCGGGACAGGGGGATCCGGGGAGCTGTTTTTT
cdr3_aa: CASGTGGSGELFF
d_call: TRBD1
clone_size: -
v_call: TRBV27
j_call: TRBJ2-2

cdr3_nt: TGCGCCAGCACCCCCGGACTAGCGGGAACGGAGACCCAGTACTTC
cdr3_aa: CASTPGLAGTETQYF
d_call: TRBD2
clone_size: -
v_call: TRBV4-1
j_call: TRBJ2-5

cdr3_nt: TGTGCCAGCAACCTGGGGTCGGGACTCGGAATCTATGGCTACACCTTC
cdr3_aa: CASNLGSGLGIYGYTF
d_call: -
clone_size: few
v_call: TRBV11-2
j_call: TRBJ1-2

cdr3_nt: TGTGCCAGCAGTTCCGGTGCCACAGATACGCGTTATTTT
cdr3_aa: CASSSGATDTRYF
d_call: -
clone_size: -
v_call: TRBV6-5
j_call: TRBJ2-3

cdr3_nt: TGTGCCACCAGCAGCAGGGTAGACGAGACCCAGTACTTC
cdr3_aa: CATSSRVDETQYF
d_call: -
clone_size: -
v_call: TRBV15
j_call: TRBJ2-5

cdr3_nt: TGCGCCAGCAGCCCGGGACTAGCGGGAGAGGTATCCTACAATGAGCAGTTCTTC
cdr3_aa: CASSPGLAGEVSYNEQFF
d_call: TRBD2
clone_size: -
v_call: TRBV4-1
j_call: TRBJ2-1

cdr3_nt: TGTGCCAGCAGTTTAGCTAGCGGGAGGTACGAGCAGTACTTC
cdr3_aa: CASSLASGRYEQYF
d_call: TRBD2
clone_size: many
v_call: TRBV28
j_call: TRBJ2-7

cdr3_nt: TGTGCCAGCTCACCTCCACAGGGGGACTATTCCTACGAGCAGTACTTC
cdr3_aa: CASSPPQGDYSYEQYF
d_call: -
clone_size: -
v_call: TRBV18
j_call: TRBJ2-7

cdr3_nt: TGCAGCGCCATGACAGTCTCTGGGGCCAACGTCCTGACTTTC
cdr3_aa: CSAMTVSGANVLTF
d_call: -
clone_size: -
v_call: TRBV29-1
j_call: TRBJ2-6

cdr3_nt: TGTGCCAGCAGCTTAGCGGTGGGGCACACAGATACGCAGTATTTT
cdr3_aa: CASSLAVGHTDTQYF
d_call: -
clone_size: few
v_call: TRBV7-8
j_call: TRBJ2-3

cdr3_nt: TGTGCCACCGAGGGTGAAAAACTGTTTTTT
cdr3_aa: CATEGEKLFF
d_call: -
clone_size: few
v_call: TRBV28
j_call: TRBJ1-4

cdr3_nt: TGTGCCAGCAGCTTAGTAGGTGGAGAGCTGAGTGAGCAGTTCTTC
cdr3_aa: CASSLVGGELSEQFF
d_call: -
clone_size: few
v_call: TRBV7-6
j_call: TRBJ2-1

cdr3_nt: TGTGCCAGCTCTTCAGGGGATAATGAAAAACTGTTTTTT
cdr3_aa: CASSSGDNEKLFF
d_call: -
clone_size: many
v_call: TRBV25-1
j_call: TRBJ1-4

cdr3_nt: TGTGCCAGCAGCTCGACAGGGTCCTATGGCTACACCTTC
cdr3_aa: CASSSTGSYGYTF
d_call: TRBD1
clone_size: -
v_call: TRBV5-4
j_call: TRBJ1-2

cdr3_nt: TGCAGCGTTGAAGATCTAGGGACTAGGGGAACAAATGAGCAGTTCTTC
cdr3_aa: CSVEDLGTRGTNEQFF
d_call: TRBD2
clone_size: many
v_call: TRBV29-1
j_call: TRBJ2-1

cdr3_nt: TGTGCCAGCAGCGTAGGGACCGGGACAGGGACCTACAATGAGCAGTTCTTC
cdr3_aa: CASSVGTGTGTYNEQFF
d_call: TRBD1
clone_size: -
v_call: TRBV9
j_call: TRBJ2-1

cdr3_nt: TGTGCCAGCAGCCGACAGGGACCCAATCAGCCCCAGCATTTT
cdr3_aa: CASSRQGPNQPQHF
d_call: TRBD1
clone_size: few
v_call: TRBV12-3/TRBV12-4
j_call: TRBJ1-5

cdr3_nt: TGCGCCAGCAGCACAGACCGATACTCCTACTACGAGCAGTACTTC
cdr3_aa: CASSTDRYSYYEQYF
d_call: -
clone_size: few
v_call: TRBV5-1
j_call: TRBJ2-7

cdr3_nt: TGTGCCAGCAGCTTAGGCCGCACCGGGACCGACTATGGCTACACCTTC
cdr3_aa: CASSLGRTGTDYGYTF
d_call: -
clone_size: few
v_call: TRBV13
j_call: TRBJ1-2

cdr3_nt: TGTGCCAGCAGCTTGGCAAGGGACCCCTACGAGCAGTACTTC
cdr3_aa: CASSLARDPYEQYF
d_call: -
clone_size: few
v_call: TRBV5-6
j_call: TRBJ2-7

cdr3_nt: TGTGCCAGCAGCGTAGGAGGACTTAGCTCCTACAATGAGCAGTTCTTC
cdr3_aa: CASSVGGLSSYNEQFF
d_call: -
clone_size: -
v_call: TRBV9
j_call: TRBJ2-1

cdr3_nt: TGTGCCAGCCGTCAGCTAGCGGGAGGTATGGATACGCAGTATTTT
cdr3_aa: CASRQLAGGMDTQYF
d_call: TRBD2
clone_size: many
v_call: TRBV7-9
j_call: TRBJ2-3

cdr3_nt: TGTGCCAGCAGCCCCTCGGGGTTCCCCTCTCTCTCTGGAAACACCATATATTTT
cdr3_aa: CASSPSGFPSLSGNTIYF
d_call: -
clone_size: few
v_call: TRBV7-6
j_call: TRBJ1-3

cdr3_nt: TGTGCCAGTAGTACCGGGGGCGAAGGATTGAACACTGAAGCTTTCTTT
cdr3_aa: CASSTGGEGLNTEAFF
d_call: -
clone_size: -
v_call: TRBV19
j_call: TRBJ1-1

cdr3_nt: TGCGCCAGCAGCTTGGATGGGATGGGGGATGAGCAGTTCTTC
cdr3_aa: CASSLDGMGDEQFF
d_call: -
clone_size: few
v_call: TRBV5-1
j_call: TRBJ2-1

cdr3_nt: TGTGCCAGCAGCTTAGAGCAGATAGAAGCTTTCTTT
cdr3_aa: CASSLEQIEAFF
d_call: -
clone_size: many
v_call: TRBV7-9
j_call: TRBJ1-1

cdr3_nt: TGTGCCAGCAGCGCCGGGACAGGGTCCGGCTACACCTTC
cdr3_aa: CASSAGTGSGYTF
d_call: TRBD1
clone_size: many
v_call: TRBV9
j_call: TRBJ1-2